The source of this T cell receptor beta chain is a study of coeliac disease. In the case of this clone: Its antigen is undetermined.

The data were produced by immunoSEQ multiplex PCR, yet TCRdb's version contains in-frame clones alone and is incomplete. Of a few thousand clones listed, 69% are singletons. This CDR3 contains 15 residues. Germline values: CDR1 MNHEY, CDR2 SMNVEV (reference sequence). V lost 4 bases to trimming and J lost 2 bases; unmatched junction nucleotides: 7. Broader study findings: Intraepithelial and lamina propria fractions were not highly pure, so cross-contamination was possible. Control samples showed higher TRB and TRG clonality than intraepithelial and lamina propria samples in active celiac disease. The authors judged this method unsuitable for unbiased gliadin-specific T cell detection. Published gliadin-specific TRB sequences appeared in 9 of 18 coeliac samples, 1 of 6 controls.

The TCR was taken from a woman in her thirties or forties. The sample was lymphocytes from the gut lamina propria. The rearrangement links TRBV27 to TRBJ2-5, with TRBD2 identical over 7 bases. CDR3 coding DNA: TGTGCCAGCAGTTCCACGCGGGAGCCTCAAGAGACCCAGTACTTC. Translation gives CASSSTREPQETQYF.